This passage covers 7 T cell receptor beta chains from one sample sequenced in a study of T cells in Graves' hyperthyroidism and ophthalmopathy. Amplified TCR beta CDR3 regions came from RNA transcripts. Primed by the HTBI set, a first-round RT-PCR was run on the TCR CDR3. TCRdb processed the multiplex PCR reads anew with MiXCR; each CDR3 protein has one entry. The sample gives nearly 750,000 distinct CDR3 sequences, over 35% of which show up once; more than 25% is in the top ten. Sequences were obtained from blood. These receptors were taken from a woman aged 40 to 50 with Graves' hyperthyroidism.

Comments on this clonotype: The conserved phenylalanine or tryptophan is not found at the CDR3 terminus, so this likely reflects a read error. No DNA is shown, since the ends of the CDR3 on it are uncertain; the CDR3 is the one TCRdb lists. The V and J genes are TRBV6-5 and TRBJ2-7; TRBD2, as called in the table, went unchecked against the DNA. The CDR3 extends over 9 residues, inclusive of both ends. In germline, CDR1 is MNHEY, CDR2 SVGAGI. CDR3 loop: CAISTGLAG.

This clonotype was picked up one time. The J gene is TRBJ1-2, the V gene TRBV10-2; D unresolved. With 10 bases removed from V and 2 bases from J, the gap between germline ends came to 8 bases. CDR3 length: 11 residues. Germline V CDR1 and CDR2: WSHSY, SAAADI. The CDR3, as DNA: TGCGCCATGGACGGGAACTATGGCTACACCTTC. This codes for CAMDGNYGYTF.

The genes are TRBV2 and TRBJ1-5, with 11 bases that match TRBD1. This CDR3 contains 13 residues. Per the germline V gene, CDR1 is SNHLY and CDR2 is FYNNEI. V lost 11 bases to trimming and J lost 5 bases; unmatched junction nucleotides: 5. CDR3 loop: CAWADRGHQPQHF. The CDR3 DNA is TGTGCCTGGGCGGACAGGGGGCATCAGCCCCAGCATTTT.

V is TRBV29-1 and J is TRBJ1-5; 7 nucleotides align to TRBD1. The trim removed 8 bases at V and 4 bases at J, leaving 2 bases unmatched. From germline, CDR1 is SQVTM and CDR2 ANQGSEA. This CDR3 has 11 amino acids. The DNA of the CDR3 is TGCAGCTCGGACAGGAATCAGCCCCAGCATTTT. Protein: CSSDRNQPQHF.

The sample holds many counts of this clonotype. The V and J genes are TRBV29-1 and TRBJ1-4, with D unclear. The CDR3 runs 11 residues. Germline assignment: CDR1 SQVTM and CDR2 ANQGSEA. Trimming stripped 6 bases from V and 4 bases from J, with 6 bases between. CDR3 amino acids: CSVYINEKLFF. CDR3 coding DNA: TGCAGCGTGTATATTAATGAAAAACTGTTTTTT. The full variable domain, with the rest looked up from reference TRBV29-1 and TRBJ1-4, is SAVISQKPSRDICQRGTSLTIQCQVDSQVTMMFWYRQQPGQSLTLIATANQGSEATYESGFVIDKFPISRPNLTFSTLTVSNMSPEDSSIYLCSVYINEKLFFGSGTQLSVL.

The chain is built from TRBV12-3 or TRBV12-4 and TRBJ2-7; TRBD1 aligns across 10 bases. The CDR3 is 15 amino acids. V lost 6 bases to trimming and J lost 5 bases; unmatched junction nucleotides: 10. As DNA, the CDR3 is TGTGCCAGCAGAAGGGCGGGACAGGGGAGCCACGAGCAGTACTTC. Protein sequence: CASRRAGQGSHEQYF.

This clonotype was detected only a few times. The chain joins TRBV13 to TRBJ1-2; D is ambiguous. Between the trimmed V and J ends, which lost 4 bases and 1 base, there was a span of 19 bases. This CDR3 contains 17 residues. Germline assignment: CDR1 PRHDT and CDR2 FYEKMQ (reference sequence). The CDR3 here is CASSYQYNPKGNYGYTF. As DNA, the CDR3 is TGTGCCAGCAGCTACCAATATAATCCGAAGGGTAACTATGGCTACACCTTC.